The T cell receptor beta chain described here comes from a study of cytomegalovirus exposure and HLA in healthy donors. Whole-study results and caveats: Roughly even sequencing depth across donors was the assumption behind the presence/absence analyses.

The donors were healthy bone marrow donors. In regard to this clone: Its antigen is unidentified.

The PCR made use of 60 Vbeta and 13 Jbeta primers. Libraries were prepared by immunoSEQ multiplex PCR; TCRdb keeps only in-frame clonotypes and omits some of them. The table shows over 75,000 clones, with around 71% occurring only once. Germline CDR1 LGHNA, CDR2 YSLEER. Unmatched junction bases numbered 4, after V lost 1 base and J lost 8 bases. The CDR3 totals 14 residues. What was sequenced was PBMCs. The genes are TRBV4-3 and TRBJ1-3, with TRBD1 matching over 8 bases. This receptor was obtained from a man between 25 and 39 years old in good health and CMV-seronegative. The CDR3 is CASSQGQGADTIYF. The CDR3 coding sequence is TGCGCCAGCAGCCAAGGCCAGGGGGCTGACACCATATATTTT.